Given below is one TCR beta chain in context. This record belongs to a study of blood T cell repertoires in COVID-19. Study-level background: COVID-19 samples collected from the United States, Italy and Spain covered acute and convalescent phases. In each case, the material was cDNA or gDNA derived from T cells, B-cell-depleted T cells, or PBMCs.

V was clipped by 5 bases and J by 9 bases; unmatched bases: 6. Looked up from germline, CDR1 is SEHNR and CDR2 is FQNEAQ (reference sequence). The CDR3 loop spans 13 amino acids. The authors' processing: Cell counts per sample came from amplifying reference gene primers. Only in-frame clones appear in the TCRdb table, and some are missing; sequencing was by immunoSEQ multiplex PCR. Clone size and V and J calls were adopted from that table, with D and trimming inferred from the DNA. This table holds some 43,000 clones, roughly 82% found once. The sample consisted of peripheral blood. This TCR derives from a woman in her sixties with acute or convalescent COVID-19. The rearrangement uses TRBV7-9 and TRBJ2-7; 11 nucleotides align to TRBD1. CDR3 protein: CASSTRTGGAQYF. The DNA of the CDR3 is TGTGCCAGCAGCACCCGGACAGGGGGCGCGCAGTACTTC.